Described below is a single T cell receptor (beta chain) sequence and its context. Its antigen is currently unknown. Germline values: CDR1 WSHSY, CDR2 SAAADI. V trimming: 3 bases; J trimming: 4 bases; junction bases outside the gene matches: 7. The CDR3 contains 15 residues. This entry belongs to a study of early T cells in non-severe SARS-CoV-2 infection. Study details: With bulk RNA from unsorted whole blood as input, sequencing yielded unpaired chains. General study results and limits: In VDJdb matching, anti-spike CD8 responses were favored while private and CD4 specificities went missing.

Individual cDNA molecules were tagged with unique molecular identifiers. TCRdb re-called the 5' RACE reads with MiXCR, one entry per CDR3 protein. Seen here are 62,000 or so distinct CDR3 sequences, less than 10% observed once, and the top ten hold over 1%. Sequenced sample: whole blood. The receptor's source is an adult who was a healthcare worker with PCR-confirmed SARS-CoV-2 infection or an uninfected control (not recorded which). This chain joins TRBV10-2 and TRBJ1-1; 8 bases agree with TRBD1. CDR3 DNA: TGCGCCAGCAGTGACGCGACAGGGGTTGTCACTGAAGCTTTCTTT. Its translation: CASSDATGVVTEAFF.